The clone carrying this T cell receptor (beta chain) was seen only a few times. The source of the sample is a study of patients and donors after allogeneic stem cell transplantation. TCRdb passed the RT-PCR reads through MiXCR, listing each CDR3 protein once. The data show some 960,000 distinct CDR3 sequences, around 17% seen once. CDR1 is SGHTA and CDR2 is FQGNSA in the germline V gene. The V end lost 6 bases, the J end lost 4 bases, and 20 bases lay between the germline ends. The CDR3 runs 16 residues. The J gene is TRBJ2-3, the V gene TRBV7-2, with D tentatively TRBD2 (6 bases). Sequencing was carried out using blood, either unsorted or a sorted T cell fraction (not recorded which). The clonotype was recovered from a human donor who was either an allogeneic HSCT recipient or a stem cell or donor lymphocyte infusion donor (not recorded which). It is not recorded whose cells these are; they may come from a transplant donor. Here the CDR3 DNA reads TGTGCCAGCAGTCTACTGGCGGGGCAGAAAGCAGATACGCAGTATTTT. This gives the protein CASSLLAGQKADTQYF.